This T cell receptor beta chain was found in a study of T cell responses to AZD1222 COVID-19 vaccine. Study observations and caveats: Spike-specific TCR breadth and depth rose after two AZD1222 doses. Sampling that yielded the repertoires occurred only after the peak T cell response.

TCRdb's copy holds only in-frame clones and misses some; the assay was immunoSEQ multiplex PCR. This table holds tens of thousands of clones, about 90% found once. Remarks on this clone: Its antigen is unknown.

Trimming took 6 bases from V and 2 from J, leaving 14 bases between them. Germline V gives CDR1 LGHNT, CDR2 FRNRAP. CDR3 length: 15 residues. The chain combines TRBV12-5 with TRBJ1-3; D call uncertain. This material consisted of peripheral blood, taken on day 0 of AZD1222 vaccination. This TCR derives from an adult in good health. The CDR3 protein is CASGSETFAGNTIYF. The DNA of the CDR3 is TGTGCTAGTGGGTCCGAGACATTTGCTGGAAACACCATATATTTT.